This is a list of T cell receptor beta chains from one sample in a study of vaccination and CD4 T cells after COVID-19. Their antigens are not known. TCRdb processed the PCR reads anew with MiXCR; each CDR3 protein has one entry. The data hold roughly 12,000 distinct CDR3 sequences, with approximately 58% observed a single time. Here the sequenced sample was CD4+ T cells from blood, cultured in vitro, taken before SARS-CoV-2 vaccination. Source of these receptors: a human donor who had recovered from COVID-19. Both conserved end residues are part of each CDR3. D genes are given only for firm matches. Size is stated for part of the rows, as once, few or many counts, or as a class when the clone is expanded.

cdr3_nt cdr3_aa j_call v_call d_call clone_size
TGTGCCAGCAGGGGGGACAGGGCCCTCGGGGAGCTGTTTTTT CASRGDRALGELFF TRBJ2-2 TRBV6-1 TRBD1 .
TGTGCCAGCAGTGAGGAGGGAGAGACCCAGTACTTC CASSEEGETQYF TRBJ2-5 TRBV25-1 . few
TGCGCCAGCAGCCAAGATCCGGCAGCAGGTGCTGGAAACACCATATATTTT CASSQDPAAGAGNTIYF TRBJ1-3 TRBV4-3 . .
TGTGCCAGTAGTCGGGGGTTTGCCTACGAGCAGTACTTC CASSRGFAYEQYF TRBJ2-7 TRBV19 . .
TGTGCCAGTAGAGGGGGAGGCACAGATACGCAGTATTTT CASRGGGTDTQYF TRBJ2-3 TRBV19 . .
TGTGCCAGCAGTGGGACAGGGAGGGAAGATTCACCCCTCCACTTT CASSGTGREDSPLHF TRBJ1-6 TRBV2 TRBD1 .
TGTGCCACCAGCAGAGGTAGCGTGAGCTCCTACAATGAGCAGTTCTTC CATSRGSVSSYNEQFF TRBJ2-1 TRBV15 . few
TGTGCCAGCAGCTTGGGACAGGGGGCTGTTGGTGGCTACACCTTC CASSLGQGAVGGYTF TRBJ1-2 TRBV5-6 TRBD1 .
TGTGCCAGCAACGCCGGGACTAGCGGTTACGGGGAGCTGTTTTTT CASNAGTSGYGELFF TRBJ2-2 TRBV7-9 TRBD2 .
TGCAGTGCTAGAGAGTATGGGAGTTCGAACACAGATACGCAGTATTTT CSAREYGSSNTDTQYF TRBJ2-3 TRBV20-1 . .
TGTGCCAGCAGGGGGCATGAGGGTAAGGCCAATGAGCAGTTCTTC CASRGHEGKANEQFF TRBJ2-1 TRBV6-1 . .
TGTGCCAGCACCCCAGGCGGGGTCACAGATACGCAGTATTTT CASTPGGVTDTQYF TRBJ2-3 TRBV6-1 . .
TGTGCCAGCAGCTTCGGGACTAGCGGGGGGGTTAGCACAGATACGCAGTATTTT CASSFGTSGGVSTDTQYF TRBJ2-3 TRBV7-2 TRBD2 .
TGTGCCAGCAGTTACGACAGCCTCAATCAGCCCCAGCATTTT CASSYDSLNQPQHF TRBJ1-5 TRBV6-2/TRBV6-3 . few
TGTGCCAGCAGCCAAGACGGCGGAGAGCGGGCCTATGGCTACACCTTC CASSQDGGERAYGYTF TRBJ1-2 TRBV4-2 . .
TGTGCCAGTAGTATTAGCGCAAGCAATCAGCCCCAGCATTTT CASSISASNQPQHF TRBJ1-5 TRBV19 . few
TGTGCCAGCAGCTTAGGGACGGCCAATTCACCCCTCCACTTT CASSLGTANSPLHF TRBJ1-6 TRBV7-3 . .
TGTGCCAGCAGTTATCCGACGGCGAGACAGGGGGAGGGTGGCTACACCTTC CASSYPTARQGEGGYTF TRBJ1-2 TRBV6-5 TRBD1 .
TGTGCCAGCAGTTATGGACAGGGGAACACTGAAGCTTTCTTT CASSYGQGNTEAFF TRBJ1-1 TRBV6-5 TRBD1 .
TGCAGTGCTAGACCCTTCACAGATTCCTTGATGAACACTGAAGCTTTCTTT CSARPFTDSLMNTEAFF TRBJ1-1 TRBV20-1 . .
TGTGCCAGCAGCCAAAGGACAGGGGGAGAAGGCAATCAGCCCCAGCATTTT CASSQRTGGEGNQPQHF TRBJ1-5 TRBV7-2 TRBD1 once
TGTGCCAGCAGGCGGGACCCCGGGGGCTCAGGAAACACCATATATTTT CASRRDPGGSGNTIYF TRBJ1-3 TRBV6-1 . once
TGTGCCAGCAGCCAGACCGGGGGGTATGGCTACACCTTC CASSQTGGYGYTF TRBJ1-2 TRBV27 . medium-sized
TGCAGTGCTAGAGTAGCGGGGCGACAAGAGACCCAGTACTTC CSARVAGRQETQYF TRBJ2-5 TRBV20-1 TRBD2 .
TGTGCCAGCAGCCGGTGGAGGGCGGACCGGACAGGGCTTAACTATGGCTACACCTTC CASSRWRADRTGLNYGYTF TRBJ1-2 TRBV7-9 TRBD1 .
TGTGCCAGCAGCCGCAGCACTAGCGGGAGTATCAGCTACGAGCAGTACTTC CASSRSTSGSISYEQYF TRBJ2-7 TRBV7-8 TRBD2 .
TGTGCCAGCAGCTTATACGGGGGGTTGGGAGAGACCCAGTACTTC CASSLYGGLGETQYF TRBJ2-5 TRBV7-2 TRBD2 .
TGTGCCAGCAGTTACTCGTATAGCCCCTATGGCTACACCTTC CASSYSYSPYGYTF TRBJ1-2 TRBV6-5 . few
TGTGCCAGCAGCTTAGGACCCGTGACGAGTGACCAGTACTTC CASSLGPVTSDQYF TRBJ2-5 TRBV11-3 . .
TGTGCCAGCAAATCCCCCAGATCGTTTGAAGCTTTCTTT CASKSPRSFEAFF TRBJ1-1 TRBV11-3 . .
TGCAGTGCTAGTCCCCCCCTCGGGAAAGGCACCGGGGAGCTGTTTTTT CSASPPLGKGTGELFF TRBJ2-2 TRBV20-1 . few
TGTGCCAGCAGAGATGGACTAGCCGACGAGCAGTACTTC CASRDGLADEQYF TRBJ2-7 TRBV2 TRBD2 .
TGTGCCAGCAGTAGAGGAACGTGGGCCTATGGCTACACCTTC CASSRGTWAYGYTF TRBJ1-2 TRBV12-3/TRBV12-4 . .
TGTGCCACCAGCAGTCCGGGACAGGGAGGAAACACCATATATTTT CATSSPGQGGNTIYF TRBJ1-3 TRBV15 TRBD1 .
TGTGCCAGTAGGAGACAGGGGAACACTGAAGCTTTCTTT CASRRQGNTEAFF TRBJ1-1 TRBV19 TRBD1 .
TGCAGTGGGGAGTTAGCGGGGGGTGGTTGGGATACGCAGTATTTT CSGELAGGGWDTQYF TRBJ2-3 TRBV20-1 TRBD2 .
TGTGCCAGCGTACAAAGGACAGGGGGCGACGAGCAGTACTTC CASVQRTGGDEQYF TRBJ2-7 TRBV6-2/TRBV6-3 TRBD1 few
TGTGCCAGCAGCCCTGCGACAGGTTATTCACCCCTCCACTTT CASSPATGYSPLHF TRBJ1-6 TRBV14 . .
TGTGCCAGCAGCACGGGAATAGACTATGGCTACACCTTC CASSTGIDYGYTF TRBJ1-2 TRBV6-1 . .
TGTGCCAGCAGCTCATTTCGGGGTAACACTGAAGCTTTCTTT CASSSFRGNTEAFF TRBJ1-1 TRBV5-4 . few
TGTGCCAGCAGTTTAGGATGGGACCTGGCACCTGAAGCTTTCTTT CASSLGWDLAPEAFF TRBJ1-1 TRBV27 . few
TGTGCCAGCAGCTCAGCGGGGGCAGTTGGCACCATATATTTT CASSSAGAVGTIYF TRBJ1-3 TRBV11-2 . .
TGTGCCAGCAGCTCAACAACAGGGGGCTACTATGGCTACACCTTC CASSSTTGGYYGYTF TRBJ1-2 TRBV7-2 TRBD1 few